The 26 T cell receptor beta chains below were found in one sample sequenced in a study of blood T cells in healthy people across ages. Next came a second PCR, run for about 7 to 11 cycles, which used a sample-barcoded 5' primer along with a J-beta primer mix. In TCRdb, the 5' RACE reads were re-called with MiXCR into one record per CDR3 protein. Found here are some 780,000 distinct CDR3 sequences, approximately 53% of them singletons; the top ten hold about 26%. Sequencing was performed on blood. These receptors all come from a man aged 35 to 55 in good health.

V usage is TRBV12-3 or TRBV12-4 and J usage is TRBJ2-5; D is possibly TRBD2 (5 bases). This CDR3 has 13 residues. The ends were cut back, 4 bases at V and 11 bases at J, with 17 bases in the middle. CDR3 protein: CASSSPTRYEQYF. The CDR3 region has the DNA TGTGCCAGCAGTTCCCCAACTAGGTATGAGCAGTACTTC.

CDR3 DNA sequence: TGTGCCAGCAGCCAAGTGGAGGGGTGGGAAAAACTGTTTTTT. Translating it yields CASSQVEGWEKLFF. The J gene is TRBJ1-4, the V gene TRBV4-2; perhaps TRBD1 as D (5 bases). This CDR3 contains 14 residues. V gave up 1 base and J gave up 8 bases, with 11 bases separating them. Germline V gene data show CDR1 as LGHNA and CDR2 as YNFKEQ.

The genes are TRBV29-1 and TRBJ2-1, with 13 bases that match TRBD2. V was clipped by 4 bases and J by 7 bases; unmatched bases: 16. CDR1 is SQVTM and CDR2 is ANQGSEA in the germline V gene. This CDR3 comprises 18 residues. This CDR3 reads CSVAPLAGGPNVGNEQFF. The DNA of the CDR3 is TGCAGCGTTGCACCACTAGCGGGAGGGCCGAACGTGGGTAATGAGCAGTTCTTC.

Notes on this clonotype: A much larger clone differs from this one at a single base, so this may be a read error. The chain is built from TRBV28 and TRBJ2-1; 8 positions agree with TRBD2. The end of the DNA is better explained by TRBJ2-7, so the J call may be wrong. The CDR3 extends over 19 amino acids. Germline V lookup: CDR1 MDHEN, CDR2 SYDVKM. DNA of the CDR3: TGTGCCAGCAGACCACGCGCGGGACTAGTAAGAACCAGACACAATGAGCAGTACTTC. Residues: CASRPRAGLVRTRHNEQYF.

Ten or more counts support this clonotype. The chain joins TRBV12-3 or TRBV12-4 to TRBJ1-5, with D perhaps matching TRBD1 (5 bases). V gave up 6 bases and J gave up 4 bases, with 13 bases separating them. CDR3 length: 14 amino acids. CDR3 DNA: TGTGCCAGCAGCCTGGGGCAGCGAAATCAGCCCCAGCATTTT. Its protein is CASSLGQRNQPQHF.

The rearrangement joins TRBV28 to TRBJ2-4, with 9 bases identical to TRBD1. The CDR3 is 13 amino acids. V trimming: 7 bases; J trimming: 12 bases; junction bases outside the gene matches: 10. The germline CDR1 and CDR2 sequences are MDHEN and SYDVKM. CDR3 amino acids: CASTTTGTGTQYF. In nucleotides, the CDR3 is TGTGCCAGCACCACTACCGGGACAGGGACTCAGTACTTC.

The chain has TRBV7-9 and TRBJ2-4; D might be TRBD1 or TRBD2, each matching 5 bases. Trimming took off 4 bases at V and 8 bases at J, with 9 bases between the two ends. The CDR3 has 12 residues. Germline CDR1 reads SEHNR; CDR2 reads FQNEAQ (reference sequence). CDR3 loop: CASSSGTDIQYF. In DNA form, the CDR3 reads TGTGCCAGCAGCTCAGGGACCGACATTCAGTACTTC.

The J gene is TRBJ2-7, the V gene TRBV15; TRBD2 is a possible D gene (6 bases). With 4 bases removed from V and 3 bases from J, the gap between germline ends came to 13 bases. This CDR3 comprises 14 residues. Germline values: CDR1 LNHNV, CDR2 YYDKDF (reference sequence). The CDR3 here is CATSKRSSGYEQYF. The CDR3 DNA is TGTGCCACCAGCAAGCGGAGTAGCGGCTACGAGCAGTACTTC.

The genes are TRBV7-9 and TRBJ2-7; D unclear. The J call could be wrong; TRBJ2-5 is a better fit for the DNA end. The CDR3 is made up of 13 amino acids. Germline values: CDR1 SEHNR, CDR2 FQNEAQ (reference sequence). The CDR3 sequence: CASSFPAKETQYF. Written as DNA, the CDR3 is TGTGCCAGCAGCTTCCCCGCAAAGGAGACCCAGTACTTC.

The chain carries TRBV24-1 and TRBJ2-5, with D unclear. The CDR3 loop spans 14 amino acids. Germline V gene data show CDR1 as KGHDR and CDR2 as SFDVKD. Trimming shortened V by 4 bases and J by 5 bases, and 13 bases separated the two germline ends. This CDR3 is CATSETIGPETQYF. The CDR3 coding sequence is TGTGCCACCAGTGAGACGATAGGACCGGAGACCCAGTACTTC.

This clonotype has a handful of counts. This chain's CDR3 is CASSQGLTTNTGELFF. DNA for the CDR3: TGTGCCAGCAGCCAAGGTTTAACAACGAACACCGGGGAGCTGTTTTTT. The V and J genes are TRBV4-2 and TRBJ2-2; no clear D gene. The germline CDR1 and CDR2 sequences are LGHNA and YNFKEQ. The CDR3 runs 16 residues. V lost 1 base, J lost 0 bases, and 9 bases lay in between.

This clonotype was counted only a few times. V gene TRBV12-3 or TRBV12-4 combines with J gene TRBJ2-3; no reliable D call. The CDR3 is made up of 12 amino acids. V was clipped by 6 bases and J by 1 base, with 5 bases between them. The CDR3 spells CASSKRTDTQYF. The DNA for the CDR3 is TGTGCCAGCAGCAAGCGCACAGATACGCAGTATTTT.

This rearrangement joins TRBV5-1 to TRBJ2-1; 11 nucleotides agree with TRBD2. The CDR3 has 16 residues. The J segment lost 5 bases and the V segment lost 0 bases, leaving 4 bases of the junction unmatched. Germline CDR1 and CDR2: SGHRS and YFSETQ. The CDR3 is CASSLALAGGHNEQFF. CDR3 DNA sequence: TGCGCCAGCAGCTTGGCCCTAGCGGGAGGCCACAATGAGCAGTTCTTC. The full variable domain, its missing parts supplied by reference TRBV5-1 and TRBJ2-1, is KAGVTQTPRYLIKTRGQQVTLSCSPISGHRSVSWYQQTPGQGLQFLFEYFSETQRNKGNFPGRFSGRQFSNSRSEMNVSTLELGDSALYLCASSLALAGGHNEQFFGPGTRLTVL.

The CDR3 is CAGNLNSGSVNEQFF. The DNA for the CDR3 is TGTGCCGGCAATCTAAATAGCGGGAGTGTAAATGAGCAGTTCTTC. The chain employs TRBV12-3 or TRBV12-4 and TRBJ2-1; 9 bases match TRBD2. This CDR3 has 15 amino acids. V trimming: 11 bases; J trimming: 7 bases; junction bases outside the gene matches: 15.

V and J are TRBV6-5 and TRBJ2-1; 8 nucleotides line up with TRBD2. V was pared by 0 bases and J by 8 bases, with 9 bases of the junction left unmatched. The germline V gene encodes CDR1 MNHEY and CDR2 SVGAGI. The CDR3 loop spans 16 amino acids. The CDR3 region is CASSYSGTRGGYEQFF. CDR3 nucleotide sequence: TGTGCCAGCAGTTACTCGGGGACTAGGGGGGGTTATGAGCAGTTCTTC.

The chain carries TRBV15 and TRBJ1-4; no clear D. Trimming cost V 5 bases and J 2 bases, with 9 bases left between them. The V gene's germline CDR1 is LNHNV and CDR2 YYDKDF (reference sequence). The CDR3 runs to 14 residues. CDR3 in amino acids: CATSHGVTNEKLFF. CDR3 nucleotides: TGTGCCACCAGCCACGGGGTGACTAATGAAAAACTGTTTTTT. Using reference TRBV15 and TRBJ1-4 for the parts outside the CDR3, the full variable domain is DAMVIQNPRYQVTQFGKPVTLSCSQTLNHNVMYWYQQKSSQAPKLLFHYYDKDFNNEADTPDNFQSRRPNTSFCFLDIRSPGLGDTAMYLCATSHGVTNEKLFFGSGTQLSVL.

In the case of this clonotype: At one end, the junction sequence differs from germline, possibly due to a read error. CDR3 protein: CASSQANLAGAEQFF. Written as DNA, the CDR3 is TGCGCCAGCAGCCAAGCCAACCTAGCGGGAGCTGAGCAGTTCTTC. The J gene is TRBJ2-1, the V gene TRBV3-1; 10 bases are a match to TRBD2. CDR1 is LGHDT, CDR2 YNNKEL, per germline (reference sequence). The length of the CDR3 is 15 residues.

The chain is built from TRBV28 and TRBJ1-2, with 12 bases aligning to TRBD1. The CDR3 runs 18 residues. Germline-derived CDR1 and CDR2 are MDHEN and SYDVKM. V lost 5 bases, J lost 4 bases, and 14 bases stayed unmatched. CDR3 protein: CASSPGTGGLSLRYGYTF. As DNA, the CDR3 is TGTGCCAGCAGTCCCGGGACAGGGGGCCTGAGTCTTCGCTATGGCTACACCTTC.

The chain links TRBV4-3 to TRBJ1-4; D unresolved. V was cut by 0 bases and J by 8 bases, with 10 bases left in between. Looked up from germline, CDR1 is LGHNA and CDR2 is YSLEER. The CDR3 sequence is 14 residues long. For the CDR3, the DNA is TGCGCCAGCAGCCAAGAGCGGCTAGCGGAAAAACTGTTTTTT. Amino acids: CASSQERLAEKLFF.

The V call is TRBV5-1, the J call TRBJ2-5; maybe TRBD1 (6 bases). With 0 bases removed from V and 11 bases from J, the gap between germline ends came to 26 bases. The CDR3 has 17 amino acids. Germline CDR1 is SGHRS and CDR2 is YFSETQ. CDR3 residues: CASSLVGQLSSYNEQYF. CDR3 sequence (DNA): TGCGCCAGCAGCTTGGTAGGACAGTTAAGCTCCTACAATGAGCAGTACTTC.

This CDR3 is CASSLLQGSGYTF. The CDR3 nucleotides read TGTGCCAGCAGTTTACTACAGGGGAGCGGCTACACCTTC. The chain is built from TRBV27 and TRBJ1-2; 7 bases are shared with TRBD1. The CDR3 totals 13 residues. Losses at the gene ends were 2 bases for V and 8 bases for J; bases not matched to a gene: 5. Germline loops: CDR1 MNHEY, CDR2 SMNVEV (reference sequence).

This clonotype was counted only a few times. V and J are TRBV28 and TRBJ1-2; D is ambiguous. CDR3 length: 15 residues. The germline V and J ends were trimmed by 2 bases and 8 bases, with 18 bases remaining between them. Germline V lookup: CDR1 MDHEN, CDR2 SYDVKM. CDR3 DNA: TGTGCCAGCAGTTTAGCTACAGCCGGGCGTTGGGGCTACACCTTC. Amino acid sequence: CASSLATAGRWGYTF.

V usage is TRBV28 and J usage is TRBJ2-5; D remains unclear. The CDR3 is 11 residues long. The germline V and J ends were trimmed by 9 bases and 1 base, with 6 bases remaining between them. Germline assignment: CDR1 MDHEN and CDR2 SYDVKM. Here the CDR3 DNA reads TGTGCCAGTCTGGGCCAAGAGACCCAGTACTTC. The encoded protein is CASLGQETQYF.

This CDR3 reads CASSEGTSRETQYF. Here the CDR3 DNA reads TGCGCCAGCAGTGAGGGGACTAGCAGGGAGACCCAGTACTTC. The chain combines TRBV10-2 with TRBJ2-5, with TRBD2 matching 9 bases. J lost 5 bases, V lost 2 bases, and 3 bases had no gene match. Per the germline V gene, CDR1 is WSHSY and CDR2 is SAAADI. This CDR3 has 14 amino acids.

CDR3 in amino acids: CASSLSVAGTTEQFF. DNA for the CDR3: TGTGCCAGCAGCCTTTCAGTAGCGGGCACCACTGAGCAGTTCTTC. The chain employs TRBV3-1 and TRBJ2-1, with 7 nucleotides matching TRBD2. V dropped 4 bases and J dropped 9; count of bases not matched to a gene: 12. Germline CDR1 LGHDT, CDR2 YNNKEL (reference sequence). The CDR3 runs 15 residues.

For this clonotype: Germline is not matched at one junction end, which may reflect a read error. The chain combines TRBV5-1 with TRBJ2-7; 10 bases are shared with TRBD2. Judging by the DNA end, TRBJ2-5 fits better; the J call may be wrong. The CDR3 has 15 residues. CDR1 is SGHRS, CDR2 YFSETQ, per germline. The CDR3 reads CANSRSGGEEETQYF. The CDR3 DNA reads TGCGCCAACAGCCGAAGCGGGGGGGAAGAAGAGACCCAGTACTTC.